This T cell receptor beta chain appears in the sequencing data of a study of blood T cells in healthy people across ages. General observations from the study: Per million T cells, TCR beta diversity dropped roughly linearly as age increased. Diversity estimates drawn from one million T cells were deemed underestimates.

Peripheral blood from each donor was collected in a volume of roughly 9.2 milliliters. A second PCR, run for about 6 to 12 cycles, used a sample-barcoded 5' primer plus a J-beta primer mix. Every single cDNA molecule received a tag from a template-switch adaptor with 12 random nucleotides. TCRdb fed the 5' RACE reads into MiXCR, producing one record per CDR3 protein. The data show about 780,000 distinct CDR3 sequences, with roughly 46% seen just once and around 18% held by the top ten. In regard to this clonotype: The antigen is unknown.

This TCR derives from a man aged 80 or over in good health. The sample comprised blood.

CDR3: CASKEGTNYGYTF. The DNA of the CDR3 is TGTGCCAGCAAAGAAGGGACTAACTATGGCTACACCTTC. The J gene is TRBJ1-2, the V gene TRBV2, with unresolved D. Deletions cut 7 bases from V and 0 bases from J, with 9 bases between. CDR3 length: 13 residues. Per the germline V gene, CDR1 is SNHLY and CDR2 is FYNNEI. Full variable domain (outside the CDR3, taken from reference TRBV2 and TRBJ1-2): EPEVTQTPSHQVTQMGQEVILRCVPISNHLYFYWYRQILGQKVEFLVSFYNNEISEKSEIFDDQFSVERPDGSNFTLKIRSTKLEDSAMYFCASKEGTNYGYTFGSGTRLTVV.